This TCR beta chain was observed in a study of T cells after yellow fever vaccination. Study-wide results and limits: Peaking faster, on day 5 versus 15, the secondary response was nonetheless weaker. Abundant bulk-derived clonotypes could contaminate FACS-sorted repertoires.

5'RACE template switching produced TCR cDNA carrying a universal primer site and UMIs. TCRdb recomputed calls from the 5' RACE reads with MiXCR, one row per CDR3 protein. The repertoire holds some 340,000 distinct CDR3 sequences, with about 10% as singletons. The CDR3 runs to 14 residues. V lost 5 bases, J lost 4 bases, and 12 bases lay in between. As for this clonotype: Its target is not known.

The chain employs TRBV12-3 or TRBV12-4 and TRBJ1-3; no reliable D call. The TCR originated in a man aged 18 to 30 who received the YFV17D yellow fever vaccine. The sample consisted of CD4+ T cells sorted from PBMCs, taken 45 days after the yellow fever booster vaccination. The CDR3 loop is CASSPILQGNTIYF. CDR3 coding DNA: TGTGCCAGCAGTCCGATCCTTCAGGGAAACACCATATATTTT.